Listed below are T cell receptor beta chains from one sample, sequenced in a study of identical twins. TCRdb processed the 5' RACE reads anew with MiXCR; each CDR3 protein has one entry. Of over 200,000 distinct CDR3 sequences listed, 6.5% are singletons. The sample was also linked to a second study, of T cells expressing NK-cell markers.

Sequenced material: CD8+ T cells sorted from blood. These receptors all stem from a young woman in good health. Each CDR3 is given with its conserved first and last residue. The order of the fields is D gene, V gene, clone size, J gene, CDR3 DNA, CDR3 protein. The D gene is left open where the match is weak. Size is omitted from some rows. Given values are once, few, many or a class for expanded clones.

d_call: -; v_call: TRBV13; clone_size: -; j_call: TRBJ2-7; cdr3_nt: TGTGCCAGCAGCTCGATCGGGGATTCGTACGAGCAGTACTTC; cdr3_aa: CASSSIGDSYEQYF
d_call: -; v_call: TRBV12-3/TRBV12-4; clone_size: many; j_call: TRBJ1-2; cdr3_nt: TGTGCCAGCAGGGCCGGGACTGGGGACTATGGCTACACCTTC; cdr3_aa: CASRAGTGDYGYTF
d_call: -; v_call: TRBV19; clone_size: few; j_call: TRBJ2-1; cdr3_nt: TGTGCCAGTAGTATAGATCCAGCGCTCGAGAAGGGCAATGAGCAGTTCTTC; cdr3_aa: CASSIDPALEKGNEQFF
d_call: TRBD2; v_call: TRBV20-1; clone_size: -; j_call: TRBJ2-1; cdr3_nt: TGCAGTGCTAGAGACCTAGCGGGTACGTCCTATGAGCAGTTCTTC; cdr3_aa: CSARDLAGTSYEQFF
d_call: -; v_call: TRBV30; clone_size: many; j_call: TRBJ2-2; cdr3_nt: TGTGCCTGGAGCGGGAACACCGGGGAGCTGTTTTTT; cdr3_aa: CAWSGNTGELFF
d_call: TRBD2; v_call: TRBV2; clone_size: few; j_call: TRBJ2-1; cdr3_nt: TGTGCCAGCCCCAAGGCGGGGGGGCCCTACAATGAGCAGTTCTTC; cdr3_aa: CASPKAGGPYNEQFF
d_call: -; v_call: TRBV21-1; clone_size: few; j_call: TRBJ2-1; cdr3_nt: TGTGCCAGCAGCAACCTCCGGGATTTCGAGTGGGTCGTTGGCTACAATGAGCAGTTCTTC; cdr3_aa: CASSNLRDFEWVVGYNEQFF
d_call: -; v_call: TRBV5-1; clone_size: many; j_call: TRBJ2-7; cdr3_nt: TGCGCCAGCAGCCACCAGACAGTCTACGAGCAGTACTTC; cdr3_aa: CASSHQTVYEQYF
d_call: -; v_call: TRBV3-1; clone_size: -; j_call: TRBJ2-5; cdr3_nt: TGTGCCAGCAGCCAAGTCGGGCCGAAAGAGACCCAGTACTTC; cdr3_aa: CASSQVGPKETQYF
d_call: -; v_call: TRBV2; clone_size: -; j_call: TRBJ1-1; cdr3_nt: TGTGCCAGCAGTGGAACAGGGATGAACACTGAAGCTTTCTTT; cdr3_aa: CASSGTGMNTEAFF
d_call: -; v_call: TRBV12-3/TRBV12-4; clone_size: many; j_call: TRBJ2-3; cdr3_nt: TGTGCCAGCAGTTGGGCTAGGGTAGCCACAGATACGCAGTATTTT; cdr3_aa: CASSWARVATDTQYF
d_call: TRBD2; v_call: TRBV9; clone_size: few; j_call: TRBJ2-1; cdr3_nt: TGTGCCAGCAGCGTCCCCGTGGGTAGCGGGCTTTACAATGAGCAGTTCTTC; cdr3_aa: CASSVPVGSGLYNEQFF
d_call: TRBD2; v_call: TRBV3-1; clone_size: -; j_call: TRBJ2-5; cdr3_nt: TGTGCCAGCAGCCAAAACGGGAGGGTGAGCGAGACCCAGTACTTC; cdr3_aa: CASSQNGRVSETQYF
d_call: -; v_call: TRBV11-2; clone_size: -; j_call: TRBJ2-1; cdr3_nt: TGTGCCAGCAGCAAACCGGGACTGGAGCAGTTCTTC; cdr3_aa: CASSKPGLEQFF
d_call: -; v_call: TRBV12-3/TRBV12-4; clone_size: many; j_call: TRBJ2-1; cdr3_nt: TGTGCCAGCAGTTTAGGGCACCCCGTCTCCTACAATGAGCAGTTCTTC; cdr3_aa: CASSLGHPVSYNEQFF
d_call: -; v_call: TRBV29-1; clone_size: many; j_call: TRBJ2-7; cdr3_nt: TGCAGCGTGAAGGCCGAAGCCTACGAGCAGTACTTC; cdr3_aa: CSVKAEAYEQYF
d_call: -; v_call: TRBV29-1; clone_size: -; j_call: TRBJ1-1; cdr3_nt: TGCAGCGTTAGAGAGGGGGGGGAAGCTTTCTTT; cdr3_aa: CSVREGGEAFF
d_call: -; v_call: TRBV7-9; clone_size: many; j_call: TRBJ2-2; cdr3_nt: TGTGCCAGCAGCCCCCCCCCAGCAGGACTGAACACCGGGGAGCTGTTTTTT; cdr3_aa: CASSPPPAGLNTGELFF
d_call: -; v_call: TRBV7-8; clone_size: many; j_call: TRBJ2-7; cdr3_nt: TGTGCCAGCAGCTTTGGGGCTTGGCACTCCTACGAGCAGTACTTC; cdr3_aa: CASSFGAWHSYEQYF
d_call: TRBD2; v_call: TRBV4-3; clone_size: -; j_call: TRBJ2-1; cdr3_nt: TGCGCCAGCAGCCAAACGACTAGCGGCCTCTACAATGAGCAGTTCTTC; cdr3_aa: CASSQTTSGLYNEQFF
d_call: -; v_call: TRBV7-9; clone_size: -; j_call: TRBJ2-6; cdr3_nt: TGTGCCAGCAGCCCGGGCATTTTCCCTGGGGCCAACGTCCTGACTTTC; cdr3_aa: CASSPGIFPGANVLTF
d_call: -; v_call: TRBV9; clone_size: many; j_call: TRBJ1-2; cdr3_nt: TGTGCCAGCAGCGTAGGCGGGGTAAATTATGGCTACACCTTC; cdr3_aa: CASSVGGVNYGYTF
d_call: -; v_call: TRBV12-3/TRBV12-4; clone_size: many; j_call: TRBJ2-3; cdr3_nt: TGTGCCAGCAGTTTATCCGGGGGCTGGTCAGATACGCAGTATTTT; cdr3_aa: CASSLSGGWSDTQYF
d_call: -; v_call: TRBV6-5; clone_size: -; j_call: TRBJ2-7; cdr3_nt: TGTGCCAGCAGTTACGGACTGCTGTACGAGCAGTACTTC; cdr3_aa: CASSYGLLYEQYF
d_call: TRBD1; v_call: TRBV12-3/TRBV12-4; clone_size: many; j_call: TRBJ2-7; cdr3_nt: TGTGCCAGCAGTCACAGGGGGCCTACCTACGAGCAGTACTTC; cdr3_aa: CASSHRGPTYEQYF
d_call: -; v_call: TRBV2; clone_size: few; j_call: TRBJ2-1; cdr3_nt: TGTGCCACAGGGATAGGGGGATACAATGAGCAGTTCTTC; cdr3_aa: CATGIGGYNEQFF
d_call: TRBD1; v_call: TRBV5-4; clone_size: -; j_call: TRBJ2-7; cdr3_nt: TGTGCCAGCAGCACCCGGGATCAGGGGGTGGGGGAGCAGTACTTC; cdr3_aa: CASSTRDQGVGEQYF
d_call: -; v_call: TRBV5-6; clone_size: -; j_call: TRBJ2-3; cdr3_nt: TGTGCCAGCGCCCAGGGCGGACGAACCCGTTTT; cdr3_aa: CASAQGGRTRF
d_call: -; v_call: TRBV20-1; clone_size: -; j_call: TRBJ1-5; cdr3_nt: TGCAGTGCACCTGATCCGGGACGCTCGAATCAGCCCCAGCATTTT; cdr3_aa: CSAPDPGRSNQPQHF